This TCR beta chain derives from a study of cytomegalovirus exposure and HLA in healthy donors. This PCR relied on a set of 60 Vbeta primers and 13 Jbeta primers. Assay: immunoSEQ multiplex PCR; the TCRdb copy retains only in-frame clones and omits some. Of roughly 100,000 clones listed, more than 65% are singletons. V lost 7 bases to trimming and J lost 4 bases; unmatched junction nucleotides: 6. The CDR3 has 15 amino acids. Germline CDR1 is MNHNS and CDR2 is SASEGT. This clonotype was sampled from a man aged 30 to 39 in good health and CMV-seronegative. Sequenced input: PBMCs. The chain is built from TRBV6-1 and TRBJ1-5; 11 nucleotides match TRBD1. CDR3 nucleotides: TGTGCCAGCAAAGGACAGGGGGCTACGAATCAGCCCCAGCATTTT. Protein product: CASKGQGATNQPQHF.